This T cell receptor (beta chain) was recorded in a study of shared clonotypes between healthy human individuals. The wider study: There were three CD4 naive, three CD4 memory, two CD8 naive and one CD8 memory plates per donor. The study, taken as a whole, reports: Relative to clonotypes present in all four donors, those not shared had lower generation probabilities. Relative to memory subsets, naive subsets generally showed larger estimated richness.

Produced via immunoSEQ multiplex PCR; TCRdb's table is partial and in-frame only. The table records some 2,100,000 clones, approximately 94% of them present only once. Selected positively for CCR7 and CD45RO-negative, naive CD8 cells excluded terminally differentiated effector memory CD45RA+ cells. On this clone: The antigen remains undetermined.

This CDR3 has 14 residues. Germline V gene lookup returns CDR1 SGDLS and CDR2 YYNGEE. The V segment lost 4 bases and the J segment 6 bases; nucleotides outside the gene matches: 7. The source of this sequence is a man younger than 35 in good health. Some clones in this sample may be carry-over from other donors' samples. The sample was naive CD8+ T cells from PBMCs. This chain links TRBV9 with TRBJ1-5; 7 bases are a match to TRBD1. The CDR3 nucleotides are TGTGCCAGCAGCCCAACAGGGGTGGGTCAGCCCCAGCATTTT. This sequence encodes CASSPTGVGQPQHF. The full variable domain, its missing parts supplied by reference TRBV9 and TRBJ1-5, is DSGVTQTPKHLITATGQRVTLRCSPRSGDLSVYWYQQSLDQGLQFLIQYYNGEERAKGNILERFSAQQFPDLHSELNLSSLELGDSALYFCASSPTGVGQPQHFGDGTRLSIL.